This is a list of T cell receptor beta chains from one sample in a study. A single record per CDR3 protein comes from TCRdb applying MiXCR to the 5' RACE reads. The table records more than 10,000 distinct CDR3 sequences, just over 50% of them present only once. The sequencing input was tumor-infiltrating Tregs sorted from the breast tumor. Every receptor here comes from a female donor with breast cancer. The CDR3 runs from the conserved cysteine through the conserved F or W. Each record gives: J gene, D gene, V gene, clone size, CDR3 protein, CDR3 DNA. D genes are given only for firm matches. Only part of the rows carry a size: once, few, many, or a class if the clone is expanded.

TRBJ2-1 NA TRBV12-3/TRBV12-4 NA CASSGLELDVWSYNEQFF TGTGCCAGCAGTGGGTTGGAACTAGACGTTTGGAGCTACAATGAGCAGTTCTTC
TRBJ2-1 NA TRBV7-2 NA CASAGLSGPRVYEQFF TGTGCCAGCGCCGGCTTAAGCGGGCCCCGAGTCTATGAGCAGTTCTTC
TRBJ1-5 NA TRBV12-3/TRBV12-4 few CASSPLGDNQPQHF TGTGCCAGCAGTCCCCTAGGGGATAATCAGCCCCAGCATTTT
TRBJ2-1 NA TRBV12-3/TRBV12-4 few CASSFTGARDGEQFF TGTGCCAGCAGTTTTACGGGGGCGAGGGACGGTGAGCAGTTCTTC
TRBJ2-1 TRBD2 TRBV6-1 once CASSTTTGTSEQFF TGTGCCAGCAGTACGACGACCGGGACTAGTGAGCAGTTCTTC
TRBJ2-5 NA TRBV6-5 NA CASSYSRWRDKETQYF TGTGCCAGCAGTTACTCGCGTTGGAGGGATAAAGAGACCCAGTACTTC
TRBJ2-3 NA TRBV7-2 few CASSLALRQDTQYF TGTGCCAGCAGCTTAGCGCTGAGGCAAGATACGCAGTATTTT
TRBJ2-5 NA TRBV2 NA CASSQSPSGSQETQYF TGTGCCAGCAGTCAATCGCCCTCAGGGTCTCAAGAGACCCAGTACTTC
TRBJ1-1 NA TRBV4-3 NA CASSQGGVRHDTEAFF TGCGCCAGCAGCCAAGGAGGGGTTCGACACGACACTGAAGCTTTCTTT
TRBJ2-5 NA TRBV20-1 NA CSAAKQGTFQETQYF TGCAGTGCCGCCAAACAGGGGACTTTCCAAGAGACCCAGTACTTC
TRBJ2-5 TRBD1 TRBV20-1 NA CSARRQGLNLETQYF TGCAGTGCTCGCAGACAGGGTTTGAACTTGGAGACCCAGTACTTC
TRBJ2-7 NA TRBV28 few CASSLSQKDEQYF TGTGCCAGCAGTTTATCCCAAAAGGACGAGCAGTACTTC
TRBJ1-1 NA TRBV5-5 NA CASREPRFPEAFF TGTGCCAGCAGGGAACCGCGGTTCCCTGAAGCTTTCTTT
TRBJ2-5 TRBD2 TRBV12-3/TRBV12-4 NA CASSPSGLAGGQTQYF TGTGCCAGCAGTCCTTCCGGACTAGCGGGGGGGCAGACCCAGTACTTC
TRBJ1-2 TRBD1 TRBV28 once CASSSGQGYFSGYTF TGTGCCAGCAGTTCGGGACAGGGTTACTTCAGTGGCTACACCTTC
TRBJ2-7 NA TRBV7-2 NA CASSQPPSFEQYF TGTGCCAGCAGTCAACCTCCCTCGTTTGAGCAGTACTTC
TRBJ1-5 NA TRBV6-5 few CATSAGGPSNQPQHF TGTGCCACCTCGGCTGGGGGTCCTTCCAATCAGCCCCAGCATTTT
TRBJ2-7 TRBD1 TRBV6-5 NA CASRSQGGYEQYF TGTGCCAGCAGGTCACAGGGGGGCTACGAGCAGTACTTC
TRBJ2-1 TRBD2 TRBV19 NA CASSIWTSGSPNEQFF TGTGCCAGTAGTATCTGGACTAGCGGGTCACCCAATGAGCAGTTCTTC
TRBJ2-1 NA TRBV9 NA CASSAQGSGTPISYNEQFF TGTGCCAGCAGCGCTCAAGGCTCCGGGACTCCTATTTCCTACAATGAGCAGTTCTTC
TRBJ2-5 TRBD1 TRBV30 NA CAWDRGRETQYF TGTGCCTGGGACAGGGGAAGGGAGACCCAGTACTTC
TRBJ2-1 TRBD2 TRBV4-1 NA CASSQAGVSDNEQFF TGCGCCAGCAGCCAGGCGGGGGTTTCGGACAATGAGCAGTTCTTC
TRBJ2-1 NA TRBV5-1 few CASSLAGFNEQFF TGCGCCAGCAGCTTGGCCGGGTTCAATGAGCAGTTCTTC
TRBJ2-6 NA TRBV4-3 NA CASSQDPQGGTGANVLTF TGCGCCAGCAGCCAAGATCCACAGGGCGGTACTGGGGCCAACGTCCTGACTTTC
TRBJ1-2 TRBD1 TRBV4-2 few CASSQDLVGQAFGYTF TGTGCCAGCAGCCAAGATCTAGTGGGACAGGCCTTTGGCTACACCTTC
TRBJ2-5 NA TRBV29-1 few CSAFGQQETQYF TGCAGCGCTTTTGGGCAGCAAGAGACCCAGTACTTC
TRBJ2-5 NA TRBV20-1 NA CSAISTGPETQYF TGCAGTGCTATAAGCACAGGGCCCGAGACCCAGTACTTC
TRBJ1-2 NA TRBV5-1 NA CASRRGTENYGYTF TGCGCCAGTCGGCGTGGGACGGAAAACTATGGCTACACCTTC
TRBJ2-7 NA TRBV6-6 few CASSLLSYEQYF TGTGCCAGCAGTCTTCTTTCCTACGAGCAGTACTTC
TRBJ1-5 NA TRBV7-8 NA CASSFSAGLNQPQHF TGTGCCAGCAGCTTTTCCGCAGGACTTAATCAGCCCCAGCATTTT
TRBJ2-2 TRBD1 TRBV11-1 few CASSSGQRQGSDTGELFF TGTGCCAGCAGCTCGGGGCAACGACAGGGGTCGGACACCGGGGAGCTGTTTTTT
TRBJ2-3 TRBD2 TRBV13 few CASSLDFWASGMKTSTDTQYF TGTGCCAGCAGCTTAGACTTTTGGGCTAGCGGGATGAAGACCTCCACAGATACGCAGTATTTT
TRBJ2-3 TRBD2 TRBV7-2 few CASSLAVGGLAVTDTQYF TGTGCCAGCAGCTTAGCTGTTGGCGGCCTAGCGGTCACAGATACGCAGTATTTT
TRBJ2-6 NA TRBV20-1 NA CSVSGANVLTF TGCAGTGTATCTGGGGCCAACGTCCTGACTTTC
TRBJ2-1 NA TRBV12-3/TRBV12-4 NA CASSFHLGHGGRGYNEQFF TGTGCCAGCAGTTTCCACCTGGGGCACGGAGGGCGGGGCTACAATGAGCAGTTCTTC
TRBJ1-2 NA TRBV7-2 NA CASSRSSGTVSSGYTF TGTGCCAGCAGCCGATCTTCCGGGACTGTTTCCTCGGGCTACACCTTC
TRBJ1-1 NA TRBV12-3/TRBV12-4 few CASSYTANTEAFF TGTGCCAGCAGTTATACAGCGAACACTGAAGCTTTCTTT
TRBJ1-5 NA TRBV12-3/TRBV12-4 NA CASSYNQPQHF TGTGCCAGCAGTTACAATCAGCCCCAGCATTTT
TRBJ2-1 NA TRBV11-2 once CASSSLFGGALNNEQFF TGTGCCAGCAGCTCCCTCTTTGGAGGGGCCCTCAACAATGAGCAGTTCTTC
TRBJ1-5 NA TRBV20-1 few CSARFPGLQPQHF TGCAGTGCTAGATTTCCAGGGTTACAGCCCCAGCATTTT
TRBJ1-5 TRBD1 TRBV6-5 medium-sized CASSGSGTGIQPQHF TGTGCCAGCAGTGGGTCCGGGACAGGGATTCAGCCCCAGCATTTT
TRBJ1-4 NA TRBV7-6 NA CASSGRGTNEKLFF TGTGCCAGCAGCGGTCGGGGGACTAATGAAAAACTGTTTTTT
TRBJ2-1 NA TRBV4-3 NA CASSQEGRINEQFF TGCGCCAGCAGCCAAGAAGGTCGGATCAATGAGCAGTTCTTC
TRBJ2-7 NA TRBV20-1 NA CSARAGLLYEQYF TGCAGTGCTAGGGCGGGGCTACTCTACGAGCAGTACTTC
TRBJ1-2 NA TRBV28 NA CASSSSYGGYTF TGTGCCAGCAGTTCCAGCTATGGAGGCTACACCTTC
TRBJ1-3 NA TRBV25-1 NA CASSEGGGGGNTIYF TGTGCCAGCAGTGAAGGCGGGGGAGGGGGAAACACCATATATTTT
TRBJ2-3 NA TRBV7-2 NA CASSHDEITDTQYF TGTGCCAGCAGCCACGACGAAATCACAGATACGCAGTATTTT
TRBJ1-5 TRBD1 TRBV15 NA CATRGGTDINQPQHF TGTGCCACCAGGGGCGGGACAGACATCAATCAGCCCCAGCATTTT
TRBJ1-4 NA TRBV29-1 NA CSAGDPREKLFF TGCAGCGCAGGGGACCCGCGTGAAAAACTGTTTTTT
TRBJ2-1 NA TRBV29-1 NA CSVGLGGRGSYNEQFF TGCAGCGTTGGGTTAGGAGGTCGGGGAAGCTACAATGAGCAGTTCTTC